These T cell receptor beta chains were read from a single sample in a study of blood T cell repertoires in COVID-19. Clones were sequenced by immunoSEQ multiplex PCR, and TCRdb holds only the in-frame ones, with some missing. The table lists tens of thousands of clones, approximately 80% of them singletons, with approximately 7.2% in the top ten. Sequencing input: peripheral blood. All receptors come from a man aged 55 to 69 with acute or convalescent COVID-19. Each CDR3 is given with its conserved first and last residue. A D gene is named only where the DNA matches it firmly. The size of a clone is reported for some rows only, either as once, few or many, or as a class for expanded clones.

D gene	clone size	V gene	J gene	CDR3 DNA	CDR3 protein
TRBD2	.	TRBV3-1/TRBV3-2	TRBJ2-3	TGTGCCAGCAGCCAAGTCCCAGCGGGGGCCTTAGATACGCAGTATTTT	CASSQVPAGALDTQYF
TRBD2	.	TRBV7-2	TRBJ2-3	TGTGCCAGCAGCTTAGGTCCCGGGGGGGGGATAAATACGCAGTATTTT	CASSLGPGGGINTQYF
.	.	TRBV5-1	TRBJ2-5	TGCGCCAGCAGCTTGGGCAGGGGCGCGGAGACCCAGTACTTC	CASSLGRGAETQYF
TRBD1	few	TRBV6-6	TRBJ2-6	TGTGCCAGCAGGCAGGGGGCCCTCTCTGGGGCCAACGTCCTGACTTTC	CASRQGALSGANVLTF
.	.	TRBV28	TRBJ1-5	TGTGCCAGCAGTCCGGGGATGATTAGCAATCAGCCCCAGCATTTT	CASSPGMISNQPQHF
TRBD1	.	TRBV27	TRBJ1-1	TGTGCCAGCAGTCTACAGGGGTCGGTCACTGAAGCTTTCTTT	CASSLQGSVTEAFF
TRBD2	few	TRBV3-1/TRBV3-2	TRBJ2-5	TGTGCCAGCAGCCAAGCGGGGGGCCAAGAGACCCAGTACTTC	CASSQAGGQETQYF
.	.	TRBV5-8	TRBJ1-1	TGTGCCAGCAGCTTGGACGGCAGGGCGAACACTGAAGCTTTCTTT	CASSLDGRANTEAFF
.	few	TRBV5-1	TRBJ2-1	TGCGCCAGCAGCTTGGACCTAGCAGATGAGCAGTTCTTC	CASSLDLADEQFF
.	.	TRBV5-1	TRBJ2-7	TGCGCCAGCAGCTTGGTCCGGGGGGCCTCCTACGAGCAGTACTTC	CASSLVRGASYEQYF
TRBD1	.	TRBV5-1	TRBJ2-2	TGCGCCAGCAGCTTGCGGACAGGGGGGTACACCGGGGAGCTGTTTTTT	CASSLRTGGYTGELFF
.	.	TRBV6-5	TRBJ1-1	TGTGCCAGCAGTTATACCGGGGGGAACACTGAAGCTTTCTTT	CASSYTGGNTEAFF
TRBD2	.	TRBV25-1	TRBJ2-1	TGTGCCAGCAGTGAATTTGGACTAGCGGGGCGGAATGAGCAGTTCTTC	CASSEFGLAGRNEQFF
.	.	TRBV19	TRBJ1-4	TGTGCCAGTAGACCCCTCCAGGGCACTAATGAAAAACTGTTTTTT	CASRPLQGTNEKLFF
.	.	TRBV28	TRBJ1-2	TGTGCCAGCAGTCCCAGGGGCGAGGCTAACTATGGCTACACCTTC	CASSPRGEANYGYTF
TRBD1	.	TRBV5-4	TRBJ1-1	TGTGCCACCCAGCCGGGACAGGGTTTTGGGGGATGGACTGAAGCTTTCTTT	CATQPGQGFGGWTEAFF